These 5 T cell receptor beta chains originate from one sample sequenced in a study of T cell repertoires in cytomegalovirus infection. MiXCR, applied by TCRdb to the reads, yields one record per CDR3 protein. The table lists 450,000 to 650,000 distinct CDR3 sequences, approximately 40% of them singletons. No antigen has been identified for these receptors. The source material was cultured PBMCs, sampled from culture after CMV antigen stimulation. Every receptor here comes from a human donor in good health (CMV status not recorded). Some clones in this sample may be carry-over from other donors' samples.

J is TRBJ1-1 and V is TRBV4-1; a possible D gene is TRBD1 (6 bases). The germline gives CDR1 MGHRA, CDR2 YSYEKL. This CDR3 spans 12 amino acids. Trimming shortened V by 4 bases and J by 11 bases, and 14 bases separated the two germline ends. Written as DNA, the CDR3 is TGCGCCAGCAGCCTACCAGGGGAAGCGGCTTTCTTT. Translation gives CASSLPGEAAFF.

This clonotype showed up just a few times. This chain uses TRBV6-6 with TRBJ2-5; 8 positions match TRBD1. Germline CDR1 and CDR2: MNHNY and SVGAGI (reference sequence). This CDR3 region has 16 residues. The trim removed 2 bases at V and 0 bases at J, leaving 5 bases unmatched. CDR3 region: CASSYGRGPDQETQYF. The DNA of the CDR3 is TGTGCCAGCAGTTACGGCAGGGGGCCCGACCAAGAGACCCAGTACTTC.

This chain links TRBV6-8 with TRBJ1-3; D is perhaps TRBD1 (5 bases). Trimming left V 7 bases short and J 2 bases short, with 12 bases between. The CDR3 is 14 residues long. Germline V gene data show CDR1 as MNHGY and CDR2 as SAAAGT. CDR3 in amino acids: CASMPWGAGNTIYF. DNA of the CDR3: TGTGCCAGCATGCCCTGGGGGGCTGGAAACACCATATATTTT.

V and J are TRBV19 and TRBJ2-2, with D possibly being TRBD2 (5 bases). Germline V gene sequence: CDR1 LNHDA, CDR2 SQIVND (reference sequence). Trimming removed 0 bases at V and 6 bases at J, with 14 bases between. This CDR3 is 16 amino acids long. The DNA for the CDR3 is TGTGCCAGTAGTATAGATCGGGGTACACCCCCCGGGGAGCTGTTTTTT. This codes for CASSIDRGTPPGELFF.

V and J are TRBV3-1 and TRBJ2-5, with D possibly called TRBD1 or TRBD2 (5 bases each). The CDR3 runs 14 residues. Germline V gene lookup returns CDR1 LGHDT and CDR2 YNNKEL (reference sequence). The V end lost 4 bases, the J end lost 5 bases, and 14 bases lay between the germline ends. The CDR3 is CASSPSVGAETQYF. The CDR3 region has the DNA TGTGCCAGCAGCCCGTCCGTCGGGGCGGAGACCCAGTACTTC.